One sample yielded the 14 T cell receptor beta chains listed below, sequenced in a study of blood T cell repertoires in COVID-19. The repertoire was sequenced with immunoSEQ multiplex PCR; TCRdb's copy has only in-frame clones and lacks some. The table shows 75,000 to 90,000 clones, with around 84% occurring only once. The sequenced sample was peripheral blood. These receptors were taken from a man aged 80 or over with active or convalescent COVID-19.

This chain joins TRBV5-1 and TRBJ2-2; the D is unclear. Germline values: CDR1 SGHRS, CDR2 YFSETQ. The CDR3 covers 12 residues. Trimming left V 4 bases short and J 6 bases short, with 7 bases between. The CDR3, as DNA: TGCGCCAGCAGCCAGAATCCCGGGGAGCTGTTTTTT. It yields the protein CASSQNPGELFF.

This chain links TRBV7-6 with TRBJ1-4; D possibly corresponds to TRBD1 (5 bases). Trimming pared 4 bases from V and 4 bases from J, leaving 13 bases between. The CDR3 covers 15 residues. Germline V gene lookup returns CDR1 SGHVS and CDR2 FNYEAQ. CDR3 sequence reads: CASSSAPRGNEKLFF. The CDR3 DNA reads as TGTGCCAGCAGCTCGGCCCCTAGGGGTAATGAAAAACTGTTTTTT.

The chain has TRBV18 and TRBJ2-7, with D perhaps matching TRBD1 (6 bases). V gave up 4 bases and J gave up 3 bases, with 19 bases separating them. The length of the CDR3 is 16 residues. Per germline, CDR1 KGHSH and CDR2 LQKENI. DNA for the CDR3: TGTGCCAGCTCACACGGACAGCCAGGGACCAACTACGAGCAGTACGTC. It yields the protein CASSHGQPGTNYEQYV.

The CDR3 nucleotides are TGCAGCGTTGAGGGGACAGGGCTAGCATATGGCTACACCTTC. It is translated as CSVEGTGLAYGYTF. This chain links TRBV29-1 with TRBJ1-2; 9 positions agree with TRBD1. The CDR3 has 14 amino acids. The V gene's germline CDR1 is SQVTM and CDR2 ANQGSEA. Losses at the gene ends were 3 bases for V and 5 bases for J; bases not matched to a gene: 7.

This clone was observed a few times. CDR3 nucleotide sequence: TGTGCCAGCAGCCCACAGGGTGGCAATCAGCCCCAGCATTTT. Its protein is CASSPQGGNQPQHF. The rearrangement uses TRBV3-1 (or the pseudogene TRBV3-2) and TRBJ1-5; possible D gene TRBD1, 6 bases. Germline loops: CDR1 LGHDT, CDR2 YNNKEL (reference sequence). V was pared by 4 bases and J by 2 bases, with 9 bases between. The CDR3 is 14 residues long.

The chain is built from TRBV30 and TRBJ1-4; 11 bases are a match to TRBD1. Germline V gene sequence: CDR1 GTSNPN, CDR2 SVGIG (reference sequence). The CDR3 is 15 amino acids. V lost 3 bases and J lost 7; bases outside the gene matches: 7. The CDR3 DNA sequence: TGTGCCTGGAGGTCTAAGGGACAGGGGGGTGAAAAACTGTTTTTT. This sequence encodes CAWRSKGQGGEKLFF.

The chain combines TRBV18 with TRBJ2-1; 7 nucleotides line up with TRBD2. The J segment lost 2 bases and the V segment lost 3 bases, leaving 4 bases of the junction unmatched. Germline V lookup: CDR1 KGHSH, CDR2 LQKENI. The length of the CDR3 is 15 residues. The CDR3 DNA reads TGTGCCAGCTCACCCACGGGAGGCACCTACAATGAGCAGTTCTTC. It translates to CASSPTGGTYNEQFF. The full variable domain, with the rest looked up from reference TRBV18 and TRBJ2-1, is NAGVMQNPRHLVRRRGQEARLRCSPMKGHSHVYWYRQLPEEGLKFMVYLQKENIIDESGMPKERFSAEFPKEGPSILRIQQVVRGDSAAYFCASSPTGGTYNEQFFGPGTRLTVL.

The chain couples TRBV5-1 to TRBJ1-1, with TRBD1 identical over 7 bases. Germline V CDR1 and CDR2: SGHRS, YFSETQ. This CDR3 has 14 residues. V dropped 4 bases and J dropped 2; count of bases not matched to a gene: 5. Here the CDR3 DNA reads TGCGCCAGCAGCACAGGACAGGAAAACACTGAAGCTTTCTTT. This sequence encodes CASSTGQENTEAFF.

This sequence joins TRBV6-5 and TRBJ1-4; weak D call: TRBD1 (5 bases). Trimming stripped 0 bases from V and 3 bases from J, with 8 bases between. The CDR3 totals 15 residues. In germline, CDR1 is MNHEY, CDR2 SVGAGI. This CDR3 reads CASSYSRQSNEKLFF. The CDR3 nucleotides are TGTGCCAGCAGTTACTCTAGACAGTCTAATGAAAAACTGTTTTTT.

This clone has only a few counts. The V call is TRBV29-1, the J call TRBJ2-3; 8 nucleotides align to TRBD1. Trimming removed 3 bases from V and 4 bases from J; junction bases left unmatched: 9. The CDR3 length is 15 residues. Germline V CDR1 and CDR2: SQVTM, ANQGSEA. The CDR3 region is CSVDPGTGSPDTQYF. The CDR3, as DNA: TGCAGCGTTGATCCCGGGACAGGATCCCCAGATACGCAGTATTTT.

V gene TRBV28 combines with J gene TRBJ1-5, with 8 bases aligning to TRBD1. Germline values: CDR1 MDHEN, CDR2 SYDVKM. Unmatched junction bases numbered 1, after V lost 2 bases and J lost 4 bases. This CDR3 comprises 14 residues. The CDR3 protein is CASSLHRGNQPQHF. CDR3 bases: TGTGCCAGCAGTTTACACAGGGGGAATCAGCCCCAGCATTTT.

This clone was seen just once. The chain joins TRBV9 to TRBJ2-7; 11 bases fit TRBD2. V dropped 0 bases and J dropped 5; count of bases not matched to a gene: 10. CDR3 size: 17 residues. The germline V gene encodes CDR1 SGDLS and CDR2 YYNGEE. CDR3: CASSVDGASGRRDEQYV. The CDR3 DNA follows: TGTGCCAGCAGCGTAGATGGGGCTAGCGGGAGGAGGGACGAGCAGTACGTC.

The chain has TRBV3-1 (or the pseudogene TRBV3-2) and TRBJ2-3, with TRBD2 identical over 8 bases. This CDR3 comprises 16 residues. Germline V lookup: CDR1 LGHDT, CDR2 YNNKEL (reference sequence). With V trimmed by 8 bases and J by 2 bases, 12 bases remained unmatched. CDR3 loop: CASGNRGGLLTDTQYF. The CDR3 DNA reads as TGTGCCAGCGGTAACCGGGGGGGCCTTCTCACAGATACGCAGTATTTT.

This rearrangement joins TRBV12-3 or TRBV12-4 to TRBJ2-2; D is undetermined. V shed 6 bases and J shed 6 bases, with 11 bases lying between them. The CDR3 extends over 13 amino acids. The CDR3 coding sequence is TGTGCCAGCAGCACTATGGGTTCCGGGGAGCTGTTTTTT. Encoded protein: CASSTMGSGELFF.